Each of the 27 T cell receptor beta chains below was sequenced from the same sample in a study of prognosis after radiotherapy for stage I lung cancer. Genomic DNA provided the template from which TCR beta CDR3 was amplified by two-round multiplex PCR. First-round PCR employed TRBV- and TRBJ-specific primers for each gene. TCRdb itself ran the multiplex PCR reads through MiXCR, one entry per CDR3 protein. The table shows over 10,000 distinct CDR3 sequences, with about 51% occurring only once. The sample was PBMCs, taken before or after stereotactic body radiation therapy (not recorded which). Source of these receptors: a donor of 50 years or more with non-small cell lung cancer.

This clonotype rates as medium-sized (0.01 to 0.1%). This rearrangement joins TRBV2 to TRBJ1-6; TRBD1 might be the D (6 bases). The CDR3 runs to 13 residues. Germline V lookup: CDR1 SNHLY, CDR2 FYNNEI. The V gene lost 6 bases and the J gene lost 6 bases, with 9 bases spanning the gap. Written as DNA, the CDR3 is TGTGCCAGCAGCAACAGGGTTAATTCACCCCTCCACTTT. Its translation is CASSNRVNSPLHF.

DNA of the CDR3: TGCGCCGGCGCTAGGGATAGCGGTTCCTACAATGAGCAGTTCTTC. It encodes CAGARDSGSYNEQFF. This chain joins TRBV4-1 and TRBJ2-1; perhaps TRBD2 as D (6 bases). The CDR3 has 15 residues. V was pared by 11 bases and J by 1 base, with 18 bases between. Germline V gives CDR1 MGHRA, CDR2 YSYEKL.

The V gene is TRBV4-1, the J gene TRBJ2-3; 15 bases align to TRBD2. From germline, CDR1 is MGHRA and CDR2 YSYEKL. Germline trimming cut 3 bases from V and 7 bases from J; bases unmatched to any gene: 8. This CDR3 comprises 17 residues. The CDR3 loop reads CASSQTLGTSGRNTQYF. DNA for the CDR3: TGCGCCAGCAGCCAGACGCTGGGGACTAGCGGGAGGAATACGCAGTATTTT.

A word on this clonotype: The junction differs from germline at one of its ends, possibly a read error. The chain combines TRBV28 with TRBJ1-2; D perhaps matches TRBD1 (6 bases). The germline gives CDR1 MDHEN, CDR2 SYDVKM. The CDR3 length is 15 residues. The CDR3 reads CPSRGDDVANYGYTF. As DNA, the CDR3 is TGTCCCAGCAGGGGAGACGACGTAGCTAACTATGGCTACACCTTC.

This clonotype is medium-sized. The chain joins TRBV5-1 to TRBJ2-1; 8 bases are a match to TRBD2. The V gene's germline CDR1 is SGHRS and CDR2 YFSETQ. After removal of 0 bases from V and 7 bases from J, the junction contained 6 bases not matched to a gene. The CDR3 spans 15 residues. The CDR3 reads CASSLDASGYNEQFF. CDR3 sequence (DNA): TGCGCCAGCAGCTTGGATGCTAGCGGGTATAATGAGCAGTTCTTC.

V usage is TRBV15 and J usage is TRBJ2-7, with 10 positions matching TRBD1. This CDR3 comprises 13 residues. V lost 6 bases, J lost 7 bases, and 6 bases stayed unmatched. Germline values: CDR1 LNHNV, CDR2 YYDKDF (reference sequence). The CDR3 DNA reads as TGTGCCACCAGGGGCCGGGACAGGGGTGAGCAGTACTTC. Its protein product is CATRGRDRGEQYF.

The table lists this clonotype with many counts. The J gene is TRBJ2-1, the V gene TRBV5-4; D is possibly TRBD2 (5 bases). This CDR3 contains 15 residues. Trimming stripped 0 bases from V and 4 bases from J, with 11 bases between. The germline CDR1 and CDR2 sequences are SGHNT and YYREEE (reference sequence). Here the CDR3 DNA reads TGTGCCAGCAGCTTGGACGGGATCATTTACAATGAGCAGTTCTTC. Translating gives CASSLDGIIYNEQFF. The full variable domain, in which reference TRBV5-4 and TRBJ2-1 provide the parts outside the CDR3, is ETGVTQSPTHLIKTRGQQVTLRCSSQSGHNTVSWYQQALGQGPQFIFQYYREEENGRGNFPPRFSGLQFPNYSSELNVNALELDDSALYLCASSLDGIIYNEQFFGPGTRLTVL.

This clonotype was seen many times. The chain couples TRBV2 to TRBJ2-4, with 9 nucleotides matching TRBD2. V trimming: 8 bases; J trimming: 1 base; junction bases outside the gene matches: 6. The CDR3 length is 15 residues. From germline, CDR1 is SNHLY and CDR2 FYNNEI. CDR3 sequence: CASRGTSSAKNIQYF. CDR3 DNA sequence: TGTGCCAGCCGGGGGACTAGCTCTGCCAAAAACATTCAGTACTTC.

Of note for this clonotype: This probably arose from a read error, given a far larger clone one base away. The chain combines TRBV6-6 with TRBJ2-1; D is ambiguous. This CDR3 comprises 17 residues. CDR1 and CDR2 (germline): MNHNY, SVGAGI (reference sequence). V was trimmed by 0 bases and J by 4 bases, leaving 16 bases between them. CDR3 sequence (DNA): TGTGCCAGCAGTTACTCCGGCGCTATCGGAGTATACAATGAGCAGTTCTTC. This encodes CASSYSGAIGVYNEQFF.

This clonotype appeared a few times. In DNA, the CDR3 is TGTGCCAGCCGACCAGCGGCAGGGGGTATCGGGGAGCTGTTTTTT. It codes for CASRPAAGGIGELFF. The chain uses TRBV27 and TRBJ2-2, with TRBD1 identical over 7 bases. The CDR3 is 15 amino acids. After removal of 8 bases from V and 7 bases from J, the junction contained 13 bases not matched to a gene. Germline V lookup: CDR1 MNHEY, CDR2 SMNVEV (reference sequence).

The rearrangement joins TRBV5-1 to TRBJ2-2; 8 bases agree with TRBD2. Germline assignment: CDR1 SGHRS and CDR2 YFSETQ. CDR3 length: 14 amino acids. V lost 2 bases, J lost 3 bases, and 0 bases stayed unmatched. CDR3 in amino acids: CASSLLADTGELFF. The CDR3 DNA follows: TGCGCCAGCAGCTTACTAGCGGACACCGGGGAGCTGTTTTTT.

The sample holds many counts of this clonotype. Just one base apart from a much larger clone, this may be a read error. The chain's CDR3 is CASSRDRGRGETQYF. CDR3 in DNA: TGTGCCAGCAGTCGGGACAGGGGTAGGGGAGAGACCCAGTACTTC. The rearrangement uses TRBV2 and TRBJ2-5; TRBD1 matches 10 bases. The CDR3 contains 15 residues. J was trimmed by 4 bases and V by 5 bases; bases with no gene match: 7. In germline, CDR1 is SNHLY, CDR2 FYNNEI.

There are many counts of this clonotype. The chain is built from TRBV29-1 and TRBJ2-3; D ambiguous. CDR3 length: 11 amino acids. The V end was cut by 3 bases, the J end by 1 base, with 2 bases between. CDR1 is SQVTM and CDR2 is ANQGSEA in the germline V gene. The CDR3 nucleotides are TGCAGCGTTGACCGCACAGATACGCAGTATTTT. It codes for CSVDRTDTQYF.

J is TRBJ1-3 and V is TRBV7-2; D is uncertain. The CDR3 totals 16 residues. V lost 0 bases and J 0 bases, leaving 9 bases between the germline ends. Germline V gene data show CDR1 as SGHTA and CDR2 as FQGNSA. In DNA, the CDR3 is TGTGCCAGCAGCTTAGCGGAGGGAGGCTCTGGAAACACCATATATTTT. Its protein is CASSLAEGGSGNTIYF.

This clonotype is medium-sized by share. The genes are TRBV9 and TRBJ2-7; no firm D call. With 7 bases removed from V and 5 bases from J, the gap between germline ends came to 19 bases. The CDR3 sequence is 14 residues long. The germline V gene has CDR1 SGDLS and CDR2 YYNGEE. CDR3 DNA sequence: TGTGCCAGCCCCCCGGTGGGCCAGACTGACGAGCAGTACTTC. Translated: CASPPVGQTDEQYF.

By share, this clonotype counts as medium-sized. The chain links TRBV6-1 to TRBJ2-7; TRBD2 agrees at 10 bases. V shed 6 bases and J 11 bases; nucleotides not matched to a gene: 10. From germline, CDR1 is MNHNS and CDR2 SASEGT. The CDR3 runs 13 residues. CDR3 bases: TGTGCCAGCAGCCTCGGGCTAGCGGGAGTCAAGTACTTC. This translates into CASSLGLAGVKYF.

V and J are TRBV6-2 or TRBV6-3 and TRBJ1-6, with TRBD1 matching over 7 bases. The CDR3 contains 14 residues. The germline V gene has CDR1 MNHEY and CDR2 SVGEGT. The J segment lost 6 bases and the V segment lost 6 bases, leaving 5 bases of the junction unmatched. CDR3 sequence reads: CASRRQGINSPLHF. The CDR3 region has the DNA TGTGCCAGCAGGCGACAGGGAATTAATTCACCCCTCCACTTT.

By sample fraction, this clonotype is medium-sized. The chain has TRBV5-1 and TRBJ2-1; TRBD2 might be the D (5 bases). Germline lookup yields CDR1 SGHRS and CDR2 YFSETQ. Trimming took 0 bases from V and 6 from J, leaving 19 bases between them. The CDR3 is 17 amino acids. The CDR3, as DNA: TGCGCCAGCAGCTTGGCCGGTGAGGGTGGTGGTATCAATGAGCAGTTCTTC. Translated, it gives CASSLAGEGGGINEQFF.

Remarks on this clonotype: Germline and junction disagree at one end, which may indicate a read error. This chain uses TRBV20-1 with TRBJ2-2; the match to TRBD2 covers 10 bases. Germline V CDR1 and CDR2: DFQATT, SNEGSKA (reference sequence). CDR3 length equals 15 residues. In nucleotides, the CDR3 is TGCAGTGCTCCCGTACTAGCGGGAACCACCGCGGAGCTGTTTTTT. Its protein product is CSAPVLAGTTAELFF.

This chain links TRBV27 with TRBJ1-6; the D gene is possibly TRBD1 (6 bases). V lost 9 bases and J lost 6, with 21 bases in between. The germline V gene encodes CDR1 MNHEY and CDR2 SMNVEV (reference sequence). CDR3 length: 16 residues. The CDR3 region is CASEQQGSVSNSPLHF. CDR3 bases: TGTGCCAGTGAACAACAGGGAAGTGTTAGTAATTCACCCCTCCACTTT.

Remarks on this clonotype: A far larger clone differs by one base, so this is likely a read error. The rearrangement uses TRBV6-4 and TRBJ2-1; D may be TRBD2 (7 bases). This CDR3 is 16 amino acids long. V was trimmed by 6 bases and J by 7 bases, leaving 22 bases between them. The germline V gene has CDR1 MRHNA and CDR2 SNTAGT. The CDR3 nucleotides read TGTGCCAGCAGAAAAGGGGGAGGGAAGGCGGGGAATGAGCAGTTCTTC. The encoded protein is CASRKGGGKAGNEQFF.

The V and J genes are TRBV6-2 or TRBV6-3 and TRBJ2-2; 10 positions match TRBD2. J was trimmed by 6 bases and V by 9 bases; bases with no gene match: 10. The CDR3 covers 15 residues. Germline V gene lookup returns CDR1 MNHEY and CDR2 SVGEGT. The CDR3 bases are TGTGCCAGTATCCCTGTAGCGGGAGGTTCCGGGGAGCTGTTTTTT. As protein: CASIPVAGGSGELFF.

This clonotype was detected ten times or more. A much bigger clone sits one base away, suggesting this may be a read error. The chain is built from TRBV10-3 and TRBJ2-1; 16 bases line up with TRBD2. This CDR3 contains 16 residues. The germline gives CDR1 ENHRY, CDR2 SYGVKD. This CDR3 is CAIKGTSGRAGNGQFF. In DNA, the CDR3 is TGTGCCATAAAAGGGACTAGCGGGAGGGCCGGGAATGGGCAGTTCTTC.

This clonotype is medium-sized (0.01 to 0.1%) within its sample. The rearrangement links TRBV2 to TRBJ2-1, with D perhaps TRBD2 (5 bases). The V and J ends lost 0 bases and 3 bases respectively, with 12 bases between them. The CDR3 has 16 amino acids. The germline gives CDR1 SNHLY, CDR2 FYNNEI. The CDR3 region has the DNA TGTGCCAGCAGTGAAGCTCGTAGTCGGGGCTACAATGAGCAGTTCTTC. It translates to CASSEARSRGYNEQFF.

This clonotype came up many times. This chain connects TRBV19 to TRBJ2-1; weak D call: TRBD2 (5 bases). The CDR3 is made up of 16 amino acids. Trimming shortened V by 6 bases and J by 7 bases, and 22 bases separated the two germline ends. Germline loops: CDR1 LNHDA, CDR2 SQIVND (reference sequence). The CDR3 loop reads CASSPRRQLAKNEQFF. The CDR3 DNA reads TGTGCCAGTAGCCCGCGGAGGCAGTTAGCTAAGAATGAGCAGTTCTTC. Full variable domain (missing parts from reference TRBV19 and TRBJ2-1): DGGITQSPKYLFRKEGQNVTLSCEQNLNHDAMYWYRQDPGQGLRLIYYSQIVNDFQKGDIAEGYSVSREKKESFPLTVTSAQKNPTAFYLCASSPRRQLAKNEQFFGPGTRLTVL.

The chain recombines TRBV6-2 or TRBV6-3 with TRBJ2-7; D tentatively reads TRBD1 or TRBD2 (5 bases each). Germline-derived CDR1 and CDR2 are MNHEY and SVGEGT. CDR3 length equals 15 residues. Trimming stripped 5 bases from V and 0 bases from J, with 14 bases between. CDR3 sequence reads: CASSESWGPSYEQYF. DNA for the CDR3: TGTGCCAGCAGTGAGTCATGGGGACCCTCCTACGAGCAGTACTTC.

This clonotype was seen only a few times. CDR3 sequence reads: CSAYGTGGNEQFF. The CDR3 DNA sequence: TGCAGTGCATACGGGACAGGTGGCAATGAGCAGTTCTTC. The chain is built from TRBV20-1 and TRBJ2-1, with 8 bases matching TRBD1. J gave up 6 bases and V 6 bases, and 7 bases lay outside the gene matches. The CDR3 loop spans 13 amino acids. Germline V gene sequence: CDR1 DFQATT, CDR2 SNEGSKA (reference sequence).